A selection of T cell receptor beta chains follows, all from one sample in a study of blood T cell repertoires in COVID-19. TCRdb's table, derived via immunoSEQ multiplex PCR, lists solely in-frame clones and lacks some. The repertoire holds some 250,000 clones, with approximately 86% as singletons. Sequenced material: peripheral blood. These receptors originate from a woman in her 70s with active or convalescent COVID-19. Both conserved end residues are part of each CDR3. The D gene is left open where the match is weak. Clone size is stated in some rows and not others, as once, few, many or a class when expanded.

d_gene	v_gene	abundance	j_gene	CDR3nt	CDR3aa
-	TRBV20-1	-	TRBJ2-7	TGCAGTGCTAGTATGTACAGCTTCGCCTACGAGCAGTACTTC	CSASMYSFAYEQYF
-	TRBV5-1	few	TRBJ1-5	TGCGCCAGCAGCTTAGACAGCTCCAATCAGCCCCAGCATTTT	CASSLDSSNQPQHF
-	TRBV24-1	-	TRBJ2-7	TGTGCCACCTTTAGGACAGGGAGGGGATACGAGCAGTACTTC	CATFRTGRGYEQYF
-	TRBV21-1	few	TRBJ1-1	TGTGCCAGCAGTCGCAGGGACAGGATGAACACTGAAGCTTTCTTT	CASSRRDRMNTEAFF
TRBD1	TRBV19	once	TRBJ1-3	TGTGCCAGTAGTCTTGACAGGGTGAACGGAAACACCATATATTTT	CASSLDRVNGNTIYF
-	TRBV19	-	TRBJ1-1	TGTGCCAGTACCGGACATCTTGAAGCTTTCTTT	CASTGHLEAFF
-	TRBV18	-	TRBJ1-6	TGTGCCAGCTCACCTTTTCGACAGGTAGATAATTCACCCCTCCACTTT	CASSPFRQVDNSPLHF
-	TRBV19	-	TRBJ2-7	TGTGCCAGTAGCAGCCCCTTCGAGGAAGAGCAGTACTTC	CASSSPFEEEQYF
-	TRBV12-3/TRBV12-4	-	TRBJ1-5	TGTGCCAGCAGTTTAGGAGAGGCTCAGCCCCAGCATTTT	CASSLGEAQPQHF
TRBD2	TRBV6-1	-	TRBJ2-1	TGTGCCAGCAGTGATCTTCTAGGACTAGCGGGGGATGAGCAGTTCTTC	CASSDLLGLAGDEQFF
-	TRBV9	-	TRBJ1-2	TGTGCCAGCACCCCGAGGAGGGAGAACTATGGCTACACCTTC	CASTPRRENYGYTF
TRBD1	TRBV6-2/TRBV6-3	-	TRBJ1-2	TGTGCCAGCAGTTACTCTGGACAGGGCTTCGGCTACACCTTC	CASSYSGQGFGYTF
TRBD1	TRBV29-1	once	TRBJ1-1	TGCAGCGGGACACAGGGGGCGAGTGGGGCTTTCTTT	CSGTQGASGAFF